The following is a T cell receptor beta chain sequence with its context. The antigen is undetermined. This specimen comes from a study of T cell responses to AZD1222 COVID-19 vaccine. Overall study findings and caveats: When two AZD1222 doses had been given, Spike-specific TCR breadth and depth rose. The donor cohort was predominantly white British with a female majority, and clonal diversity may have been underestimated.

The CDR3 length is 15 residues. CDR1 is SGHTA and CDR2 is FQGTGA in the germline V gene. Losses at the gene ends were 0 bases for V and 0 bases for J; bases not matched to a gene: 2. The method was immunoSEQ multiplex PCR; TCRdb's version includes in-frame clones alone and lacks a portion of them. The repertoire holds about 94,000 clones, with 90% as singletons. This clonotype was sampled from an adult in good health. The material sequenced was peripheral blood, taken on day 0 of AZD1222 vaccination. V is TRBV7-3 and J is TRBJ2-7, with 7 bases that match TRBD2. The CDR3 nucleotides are TGTGCCAGCAGCTTAACTAGCGGGCCCTCCTACGAGCAGTACTTC. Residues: CASSLTSGPSYEQYF.